This T cell receptor (beta chain) was identified during a study of OX40 agonist ivuxolimab in advanced cancers. A note on the overall study: The costimulatory receptor OX40 (CD134) was targeted by ivuxolimab, a fully human IgG2 agonistic monoclonal antibody. Intravenous ivuxolimab was administered to patients every 2 weeks at six dose levels: 0.01, 0.1, 0.3, 1.5, 3 and 10 mg/kg. Of the approximately 50 patients in dose escalation, 19 had hepatocellular carcinoma, approximately 15 had melanoma, 9 had renal cell carcinoma and 9 had head and neck cancer. In the dose-escalation cohort, 82.7% of patients were male, and the mean age was 60 years with a range of about 23 to 79. Patients were allowed to have had prior anti-PD-1, anti-PD-L1 or anti-CTLA-4 therapy, and around two fifths of the dose-escalation patients had been treated with checkpoint inhibitors. Partial responses occurred in three dose-escalation patients, of whom one had hepatocellular carcinoma and two had cutaneous melanoma. The purpose of peripheral TCRbeta sequencing was to test whether ivuxolimab changed TCR sequence diversity and led to clonal T-cell expansion. The paper describes the monotherapy dose-escalation part (N of about 52 patients) of the phase I trial of ivuxolimab.

In regard to this clone: Its antigen has not been determined. Nothing much larger sits one base from this clone, and base qualities are not available.

For sequencing of the TCRbeta CDR3 region, genomic DNA was extracted from the sorted cells. TCRbeta CDR3 regions were sequenced using the immunoSEQ Assay. TCRdb's version of the immuneACCESS table is confined to in-frame rearrangements and falls short of the full clone set. An unresolved V gene accounts for under half of the shortfall where checked; the remainder is of unknown origin. In all, the sample holds more than 65,000 clones, and roughly 78% of those were seen once. Of the sample, over 4.5% falls within the top ten clones. The trial excluded patients who had a history of autoimmune disease or were on systemic immunosuppression. Peripheral blood for TCR sequencing was collected from all dose cohorts at baseline, on cycle 4 day 1, and on cycle 7 day 1. The samples were drawn from a first-in-human, open-label, multicenter phase I dose-escalation trial of ivuxolimab. Adults with locally advanced or metastatic head and neck squamous cell, hepatocellular, melanoma or renal cell carcinoma were enrolled in the trial. Before TCR sequencing, CD4+ T cells and CD8+ T cells from peripheral blood were sorted into separate populations.

Study-wide findings and limitations: After ivuxolimab, more expanded clones were found on average in CD8+ T cells than in CD4+ T cells. Low levels of normalized T-cell clonal expansion were also seen in some patients who did not respond. The antigen specificity of the peripheral T cells that underwent clonal expansion was not determined. Partial responders in the 0.1-3.0 mg/kg groups had among the lowest normalized peripheral clonal expansion, especially among CD8+ T cells. At doses of 0.1 to 3.0 mg/kg, clonal expansion of both CD4+ and CD8+ blood T cells was observed from baseline to week 6.

This clonotype originated in an adult with an advanced solid tumor such as melanoma, head and neck, liver or kidney cancer. Specimen: CD4+ or CD8+ T cells sorted from blood, collected in a trial of the OX40 agonist ivuxolimab.

The CDR3 protein is CASRTDRTEPEAFF. The sequence in DNA is TGCGCCAGCAGAACCGACCGGACAGAACCCGAAGCTTTCTTT. The rearrangement combines TRBV5-1 with TRBJ1-1; a tentative D call is TRBD1 (6 bases match). Based on the germline V gene, the CDR1 and CDR2 sequences are SGHRS and YFSETQ. The germline ends are 19 bases apart after V is trimmed by 5 bases and J by 8 bases. The CDR3 covers 14 residues, taking in both the cysteine and the phenylalanine. The entry retains the CDR3 DNA only, 42 bases that are in frame from base 1.